This record concerns one T cell receptor (beta chain) sequence. Unmatched junction bases numbered 3, after V lost 0 bases and J lost 5 bases. Germline CDR1 is SGHNT and CDR2 is YYREEE (reference sequence). This CDR3 has 14 residues. Samples underwent the assay at deep level. The assay was immunoSEQ multiplex PCR, and TCRdb's table has in-frame clones only and misses some. The sample lists 2,500,000 or so clones; around 93% were seen once. The data were obtained in a study of shared clonotypes between healthy human individuals. This sequence was found in a young man in good health. Some clones in this sample may be carry-over from other donors' samples. Sequenced material: naive CD4+ T cells from PBMCs. Subset specified: CD45RA+ positively selected. The rearrangement links TRBV5-4 to TRBJ2-5; the match to TRBD2 covers 8 bases. The CDR3 bases are TGTGCCAGCAGCTTGGCTTTAGCGGGGGAGACCCAGTACTTC. It is translated as CASSLALAGETQYF.